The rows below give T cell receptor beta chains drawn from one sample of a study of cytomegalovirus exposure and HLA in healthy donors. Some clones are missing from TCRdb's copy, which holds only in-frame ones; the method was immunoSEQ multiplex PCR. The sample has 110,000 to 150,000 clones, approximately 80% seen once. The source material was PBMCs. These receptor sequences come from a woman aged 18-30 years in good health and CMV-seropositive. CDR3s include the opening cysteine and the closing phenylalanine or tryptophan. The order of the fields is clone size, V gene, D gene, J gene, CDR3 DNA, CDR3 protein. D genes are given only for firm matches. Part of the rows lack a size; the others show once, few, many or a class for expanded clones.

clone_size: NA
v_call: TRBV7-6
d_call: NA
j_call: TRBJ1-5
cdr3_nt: TGTGCCAGCAGCCGACGCCCCGCGGGGGGAGTTGGGGGCAATCAGCCCCAGCATTTT
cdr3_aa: CASSRRPAGGVGGNQPQHF

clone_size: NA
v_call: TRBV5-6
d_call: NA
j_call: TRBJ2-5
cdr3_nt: TGTGCCAGCAGCTTGGGAGTGCAAGAGACCCAGTACTTC
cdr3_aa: CASSLGVQETQYF

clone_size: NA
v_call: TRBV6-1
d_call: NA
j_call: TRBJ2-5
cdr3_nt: TGTGCCAGCAGTGAATTGAGTCGGGAGACCCAGTACTTC
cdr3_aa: CASSELSRETQYF

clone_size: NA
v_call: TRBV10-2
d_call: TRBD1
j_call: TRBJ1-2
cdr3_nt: TGCGCCAGCAGAGCCGGACAGGGGGCTGGTGGTAACTATGGCTACACCTTC
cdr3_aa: CASRAGQGAGGNYGYTF

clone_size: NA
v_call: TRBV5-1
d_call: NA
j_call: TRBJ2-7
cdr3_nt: TGCGCCAGCAGCCCGGGGGGCGGGGGCCAGCAGTACTTC
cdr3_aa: CASSPGGGGQQYF

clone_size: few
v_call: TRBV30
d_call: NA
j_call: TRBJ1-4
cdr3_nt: TGTGCCTGGAGGTCGGGGGGGATTGAAAAACTGTTTTTT
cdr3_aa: CAWRSGGIEKLFF

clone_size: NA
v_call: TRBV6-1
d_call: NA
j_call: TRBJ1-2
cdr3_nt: TGTGCCAGCAGTGTCGCGGACACCTTCTATGGCTACACCTTC
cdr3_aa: CASSVADTFYGYTF

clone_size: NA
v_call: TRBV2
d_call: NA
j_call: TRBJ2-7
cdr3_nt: TGTGCCAGCAGCCCTGATCCCTACGAGCAGTACTTC
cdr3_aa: CASSPDPYEQYF

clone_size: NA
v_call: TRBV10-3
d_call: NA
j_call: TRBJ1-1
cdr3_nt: TGTGCCATCAGCACAGCCATGAACACTGAAGCTTTCTTT
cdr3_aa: CAISTAMNTEAFF

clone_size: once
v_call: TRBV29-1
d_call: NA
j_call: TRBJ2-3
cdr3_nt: TGCAGCGTTAGGGGGCGGGGGGCGGATACGCAGTATTTT
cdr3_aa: CSVRGRGADTQYF

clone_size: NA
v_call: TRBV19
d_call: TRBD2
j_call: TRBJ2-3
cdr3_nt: TGTGCCAGTAGTATGACTAGCAATCCGGATACGCAGTATTTT
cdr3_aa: CASSMTSNPDTQYF

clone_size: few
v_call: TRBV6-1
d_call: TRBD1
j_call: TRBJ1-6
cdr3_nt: TGTGCCATCGGGACAGGGGATAATTCACCCCTCCACTTT
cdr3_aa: CAIGTGDNSPLHF

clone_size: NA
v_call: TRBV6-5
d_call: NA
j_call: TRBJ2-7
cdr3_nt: TGTGCCAGCAGACCCGACAGGCTCTCCTACGAGCAGTACTTC
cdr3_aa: CASRPDRLSYEQYF

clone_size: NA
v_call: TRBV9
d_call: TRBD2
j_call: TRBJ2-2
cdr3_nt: TGTGCCAGCAGCGTAGGGGTGACTAGCGTAACCGGGGAGCTGTTTTTT
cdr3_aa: CASSVGVTSVTGELFF

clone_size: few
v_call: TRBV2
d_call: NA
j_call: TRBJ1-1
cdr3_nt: TGTGCCAGCTTCCGTTCGCCTGGAGGCATGAACACTGAAGCTTTCTTT
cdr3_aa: CASFRSPGGMNTEAFF

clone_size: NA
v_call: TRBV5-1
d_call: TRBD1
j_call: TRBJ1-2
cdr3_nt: TGCGCCAGCAGCTCGGGACAGGGGAACTATGGCTACACCTTC
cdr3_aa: CASSSGQGNYGYTF

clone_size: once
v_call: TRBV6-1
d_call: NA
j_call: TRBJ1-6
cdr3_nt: TGTGCCAGCAGTGTTGGGGGGCCCCTCCACTTT
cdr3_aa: CASSVGGPLHF

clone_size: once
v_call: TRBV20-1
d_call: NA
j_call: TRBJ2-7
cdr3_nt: TGCAGTGCTAGAGATTTCGACGAGCAGTACTTC
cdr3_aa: CSARDFDEQYF

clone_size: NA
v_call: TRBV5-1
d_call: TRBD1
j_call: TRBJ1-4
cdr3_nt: TGCGCCAGCAGCTCGAGGACAGGGGAAGGTGAAAAACTGTTTTTT
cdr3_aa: CASSSRTGEGEKLFF

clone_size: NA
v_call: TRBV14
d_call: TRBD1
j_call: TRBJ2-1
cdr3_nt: TGTGCCAGCAGCCAAGTTATCACAGGGGGCTACAATGAGCAGTTCTTC
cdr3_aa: CASSQVITGGYNEQFF

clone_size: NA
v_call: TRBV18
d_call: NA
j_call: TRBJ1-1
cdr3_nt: TGTGCCAGCTCACCTTCGGAGGGGCGCAGGAACACTGAAGCTTTCTTT
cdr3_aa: CASSPSEGRRNTEAFF

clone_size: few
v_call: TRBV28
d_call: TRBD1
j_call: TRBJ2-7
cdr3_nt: TGTGCCAGCAGTCTCCCCCTGGGACAGGAATACGAGCAGTACTTC
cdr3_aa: CASSLPLGQEYEQYF